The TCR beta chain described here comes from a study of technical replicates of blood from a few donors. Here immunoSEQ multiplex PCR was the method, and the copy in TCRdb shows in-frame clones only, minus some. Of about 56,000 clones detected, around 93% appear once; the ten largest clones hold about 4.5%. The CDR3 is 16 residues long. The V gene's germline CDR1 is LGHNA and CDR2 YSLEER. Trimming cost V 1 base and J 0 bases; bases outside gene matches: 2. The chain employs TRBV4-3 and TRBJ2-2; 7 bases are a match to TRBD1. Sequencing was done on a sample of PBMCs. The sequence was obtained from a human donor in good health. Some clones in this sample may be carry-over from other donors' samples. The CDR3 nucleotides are TGCGCCAGCAGCCAAGGAACAGGGGCGAACACCGGGGAGCTGTTTTTT. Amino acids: CASSQGTGANTGELFF.